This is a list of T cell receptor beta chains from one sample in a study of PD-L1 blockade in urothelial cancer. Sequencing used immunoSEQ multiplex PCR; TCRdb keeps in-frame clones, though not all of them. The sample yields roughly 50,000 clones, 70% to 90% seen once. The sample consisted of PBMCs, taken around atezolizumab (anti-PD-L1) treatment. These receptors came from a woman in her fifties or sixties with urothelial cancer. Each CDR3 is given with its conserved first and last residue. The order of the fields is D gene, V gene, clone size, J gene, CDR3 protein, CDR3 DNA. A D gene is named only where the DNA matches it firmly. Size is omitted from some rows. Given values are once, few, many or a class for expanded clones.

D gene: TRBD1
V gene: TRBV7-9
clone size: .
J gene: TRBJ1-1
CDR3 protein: CASSSNRDRVGQAFF
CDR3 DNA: TGTGCCAGCAGCTCCAACAGGGACAGGGTTGGTCAAGCTTTCTTT

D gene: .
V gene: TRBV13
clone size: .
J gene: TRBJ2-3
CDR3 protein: CASSFLESPNTQYF
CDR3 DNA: TGTGCCAGCAGCTTCCTAGAATCTCCCAATACGCAGTATTTT

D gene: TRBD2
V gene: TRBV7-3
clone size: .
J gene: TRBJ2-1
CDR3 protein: CASSLTLLAGITPNEQFF
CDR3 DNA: TGTGCCAGCAGCTTAACCCTACTAGCGGGGATAACCCCCAATGAGCAGTTCTTC

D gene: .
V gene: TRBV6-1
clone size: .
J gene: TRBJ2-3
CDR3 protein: CASSEVLRGDTQYF
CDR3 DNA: TGTGCCAGCAGTGAAGTCCTGCGGGGAGATACGCAGTATTTT

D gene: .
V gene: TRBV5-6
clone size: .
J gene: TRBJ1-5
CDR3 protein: CASSSRDTHQPQHF
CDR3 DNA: TGTGCCAGCAGCTCCCGGGACACCCATCAGCCCCAGCATTTT

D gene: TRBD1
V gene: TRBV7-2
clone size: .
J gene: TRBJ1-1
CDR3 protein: CASSLAGQGYTEAFF
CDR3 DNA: TGTGCCAGCAGCTTGGCGGGACAGGGGTACACTGAAGCTTTCTTT

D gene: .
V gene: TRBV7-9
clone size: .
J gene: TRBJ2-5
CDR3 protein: CASSLGTPQETQYF
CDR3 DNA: TGTGCCAGCAGCTTAGGAACACCCCAAGAGACCCAGTACTTC

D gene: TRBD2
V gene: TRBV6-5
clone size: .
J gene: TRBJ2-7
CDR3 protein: CASSYSRLADSYEQYF
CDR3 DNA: TGTGCCAGCAGTTACTCGAGACTAGCGGACTCCTACGAGCAGTACTTC

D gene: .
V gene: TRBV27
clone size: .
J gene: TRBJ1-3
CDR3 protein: CASSFGGNSGNTIYF
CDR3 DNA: TGTGCCAGCAGTTTTGGGGGGAACTCTGGAAACACCATATATTTT

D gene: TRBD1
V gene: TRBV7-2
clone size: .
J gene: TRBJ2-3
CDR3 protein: CASSPPGQRLTDTQYF
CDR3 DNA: TGTGCCAGCAGCCCCCCGGGACAGAGACTCACAGATACGCAGTATTTT

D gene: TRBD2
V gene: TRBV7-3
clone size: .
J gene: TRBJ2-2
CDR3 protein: CASSPIAGAHTGELFF
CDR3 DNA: TGTGCCAGCAGCCCCATAGCGGGGGCCCACACCGGGGAGCTGTTTTTT

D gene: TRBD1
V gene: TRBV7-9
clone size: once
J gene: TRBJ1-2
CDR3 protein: CASSFQQGYYGYTF
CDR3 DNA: TGTGCCAGCAGTTTCCAACAGGGGTACTATGGCTACACCTTC

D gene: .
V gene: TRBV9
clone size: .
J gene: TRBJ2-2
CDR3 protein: CASSVAPDRIANTGELFF
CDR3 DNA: TGTGCCAGCAGCGTAGCCCCAGACAGGATCGCGAACACCGGGGAGCTGTTTTTT

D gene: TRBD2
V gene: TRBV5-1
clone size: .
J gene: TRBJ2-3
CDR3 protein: CASSFSGSADTQYF
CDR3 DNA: TGCGCCAGCAGCTTTAGCGGGAGCGCAGATACGCAGTATTTT

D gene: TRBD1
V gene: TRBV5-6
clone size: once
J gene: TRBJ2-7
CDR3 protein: CASSSTGVNDEQYF
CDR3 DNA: TGTGCCAGCAGCTCGACAGGGGTAAATGACGAGCAGTACTTC

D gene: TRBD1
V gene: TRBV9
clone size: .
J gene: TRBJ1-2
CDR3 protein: CASSGDRNYGYTF
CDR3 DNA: TGTGCCAGCAGTGGGGACAGGAACTATGGCTACACCTTC

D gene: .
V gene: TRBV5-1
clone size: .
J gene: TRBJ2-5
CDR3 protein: CASKSLGGETQYF
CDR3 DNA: TGCGCCAGCAAGAGTCTCGGAGGAGAGACCCAGTACTTC

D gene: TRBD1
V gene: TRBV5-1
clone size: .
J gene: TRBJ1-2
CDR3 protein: CASSPGTANYGYTF
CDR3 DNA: TGCGCCAGCAGCCCCGGGACAGCTAACTATGGCTACACCTTC

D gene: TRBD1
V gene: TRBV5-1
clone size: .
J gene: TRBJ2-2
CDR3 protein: CASSLTTTGAGELFF
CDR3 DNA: TGCGCCAGCAGCTTGACCACCACAGGGGCCGGGGAGCTGTTTTTT

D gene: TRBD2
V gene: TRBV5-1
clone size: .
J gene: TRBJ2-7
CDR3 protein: CASSFESGDSSYEQYF
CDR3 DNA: TGCGCCAGCAGCTTCGAGAGCGGGGATTCCTCCTACGAGCAGTACTTC

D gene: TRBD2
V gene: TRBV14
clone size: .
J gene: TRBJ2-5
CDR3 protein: CASSQERGTSGMQETQYF
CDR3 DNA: TGTGCCAGCAGCCAAGAACGAGGGACTAGCGGGATGCAAGAGACCCAGTACTTC

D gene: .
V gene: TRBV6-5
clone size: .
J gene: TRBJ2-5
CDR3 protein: CASSRQETQYF
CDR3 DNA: TGTGCCAGCAGCCGCCAAGAGACCCAGTACTTC

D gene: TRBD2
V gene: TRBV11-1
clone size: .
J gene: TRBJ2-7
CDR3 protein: CASSLTGTSGSYEQYF
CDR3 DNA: TGTGCCAGCAGCTTAACCGGGACTAGCGGTTCCTACGAGCAGTACTTC

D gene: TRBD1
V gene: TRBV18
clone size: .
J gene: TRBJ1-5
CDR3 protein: CASSPTTGGNEPQHF
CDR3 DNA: TGTGCCAGCTCACCAACGACAGGGGGGAATGAGCCCCAGCATTTT

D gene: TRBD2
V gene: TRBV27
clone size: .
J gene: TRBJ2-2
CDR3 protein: CASSSLLAVNTGELFF
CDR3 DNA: TGTGCCAGCAGTTCCCTACTAGCGGTGAACACCGGGGAGCTGTTTTTT

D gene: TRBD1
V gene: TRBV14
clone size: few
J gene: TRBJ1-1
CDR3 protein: CASSGQGALATEAFF
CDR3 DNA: TGTGCCAGCAGCGGACAGGGGGCGCTGGCCACTGAAGCTTTCTTT

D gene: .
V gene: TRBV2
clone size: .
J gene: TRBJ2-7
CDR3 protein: CASKGRGTFYEQYF
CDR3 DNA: TGTGCCAGCAAGGGCCGGGGGACCTTCTACGAGCAGTACTTC

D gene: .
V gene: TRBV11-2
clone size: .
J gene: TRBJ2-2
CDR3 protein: CASSLGVQIGELFF
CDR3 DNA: TGTGCCAGCAGCTTAGGGGTACAGATCGGGGAGCTGTTTTTT

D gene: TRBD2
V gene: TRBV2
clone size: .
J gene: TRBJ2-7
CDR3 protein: CASSGGSGIQDPEQYF
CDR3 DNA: TGTGCCAGCAGTGGGGGGAGCGGGATACAGGATCCCGAGCAGTACTTC

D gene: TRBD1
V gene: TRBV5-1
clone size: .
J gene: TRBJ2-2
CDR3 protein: CASRYDRGSGELFF
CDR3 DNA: TGCGCCAGCAGATACGACAGGGGATCCGGGGAGCTGTTTTTT

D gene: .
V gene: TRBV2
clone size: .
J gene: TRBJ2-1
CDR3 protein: CASPKGPRREQFF
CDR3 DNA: TGTGCCAGCCCCAAGGGGCCGCGACGGGAGCAGTTCTTC

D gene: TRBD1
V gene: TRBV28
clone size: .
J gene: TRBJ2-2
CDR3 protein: CASSRPPGQATNTGELFF
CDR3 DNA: TGTGCCAGCAGCCGACCCCCGGGACAGGCCACGAACACCGGGGAGCTGTTTTTT

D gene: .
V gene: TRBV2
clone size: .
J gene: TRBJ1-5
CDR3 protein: CASSTEEGQPQHF
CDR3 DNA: TGTGCCAGCAGTACAGAGGAGGGTCAGCCCCAGCATTTT

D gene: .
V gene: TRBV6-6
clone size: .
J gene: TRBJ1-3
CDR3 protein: CASSYKESSGNTIYF
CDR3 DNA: TGTGCCAGCAGTTACAAGGAGAGCTCTGGAAACACCATATATTTT

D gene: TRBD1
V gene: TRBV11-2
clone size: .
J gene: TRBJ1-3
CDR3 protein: CASSERQGNGNTIYF
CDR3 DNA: TGTGCCAGCAGCGAAAGACAGGGGAATGGAAACACCATATATTTT

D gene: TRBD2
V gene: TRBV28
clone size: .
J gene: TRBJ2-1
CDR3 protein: CASSLELAGFTPEQFF
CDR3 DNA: TGTGCCAGCAGTTTAGAACTAGCGGGATTTACACCTGAGCAGTTCTTC

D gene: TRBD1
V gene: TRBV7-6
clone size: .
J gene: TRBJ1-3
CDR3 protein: CASSFGTGSSGNTIYF
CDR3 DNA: TGTGCCAGCAGCTTTGGGACAGGGTCCTCTGGAAACACCATATATTTT

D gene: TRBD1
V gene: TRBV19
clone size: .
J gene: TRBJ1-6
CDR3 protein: CASSIVPGTVTPLHF
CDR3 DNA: TGTGCCAGTAGTATAGTCCCGGGGACAGTCACACCCCTCCACTTT

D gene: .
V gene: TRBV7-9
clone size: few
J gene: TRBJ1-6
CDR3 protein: CASSPPGSPNGSPLHF
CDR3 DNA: TGTGCCAGCAGCCCTCCCGGGTCGCCCAATGGATCACCCCTCCACTTT

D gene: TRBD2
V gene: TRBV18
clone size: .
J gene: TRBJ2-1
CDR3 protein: CASSGLAGGNEQFF
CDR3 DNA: TGTGCCAGCTCAGGGCTAGCGGGAGGCAATGAGCAGTTCTTC

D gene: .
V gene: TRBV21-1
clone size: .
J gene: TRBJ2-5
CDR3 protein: CASSKTNIETQYF
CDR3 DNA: TGTGCCAGCAGCAAAACCAACATCGAGACCCAGTACTTC

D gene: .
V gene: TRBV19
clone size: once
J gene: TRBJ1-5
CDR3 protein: CASSIMWDINQPQHF
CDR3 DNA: TGTGCCAGTAGTATAATGTGGGACATCAATCAGCCCCAGCATTTT

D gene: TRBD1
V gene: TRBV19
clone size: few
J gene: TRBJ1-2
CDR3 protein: CASSVTGGNYGYTF
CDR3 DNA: TGTGCCAGTAGCGTCACAGGGGGCAACTATGGCTACACCTTC

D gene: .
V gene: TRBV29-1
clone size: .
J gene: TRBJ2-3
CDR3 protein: CSVVGGPGDTQYF
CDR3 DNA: TGCAGCGTCGTGGGGGGACCGGGAGATACGCAGTATTTT

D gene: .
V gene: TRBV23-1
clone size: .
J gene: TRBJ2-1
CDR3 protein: CASSPGQVPHNEQFF
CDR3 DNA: TGCGCCAGCAGTCCCGGCCAGGTTCCCCACAATGAGCAGTTCTTC

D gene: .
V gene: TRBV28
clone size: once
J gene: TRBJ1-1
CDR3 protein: CASTDPAEAFF
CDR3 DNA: TGTGCCAGCACCGATCCAGCTGAAGCTTTCTTT

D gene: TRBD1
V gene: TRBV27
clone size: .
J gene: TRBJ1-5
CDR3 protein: CASSQDRARQPQHF
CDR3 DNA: TGTGCCAGCAGTCAGGACAGGGCAAGACAGCCCCAGCATTTT

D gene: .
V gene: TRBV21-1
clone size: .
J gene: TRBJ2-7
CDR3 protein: CARRKLAGVPYEQYF
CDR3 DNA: TGTGCCAGGAGAAAACTAGCGGGAGTACCCTACGAGCAGTACTTC

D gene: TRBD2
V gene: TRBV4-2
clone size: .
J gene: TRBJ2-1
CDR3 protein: CASSRNAGGSYNEQFF
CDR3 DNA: TGTGCCAGCAGCCGGAACGCGGGGGGGAGCTACAATGAGCAGTTCTTC